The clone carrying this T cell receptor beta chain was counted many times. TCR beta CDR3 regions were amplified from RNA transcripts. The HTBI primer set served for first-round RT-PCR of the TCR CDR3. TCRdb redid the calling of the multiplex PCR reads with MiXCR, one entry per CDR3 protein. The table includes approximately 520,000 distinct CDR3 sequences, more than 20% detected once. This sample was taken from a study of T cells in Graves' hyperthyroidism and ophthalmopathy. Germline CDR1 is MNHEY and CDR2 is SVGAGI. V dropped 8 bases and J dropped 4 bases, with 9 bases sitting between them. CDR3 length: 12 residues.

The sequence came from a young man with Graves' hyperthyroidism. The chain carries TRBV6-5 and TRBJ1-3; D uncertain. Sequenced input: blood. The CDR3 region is CASWTIGNTIYF. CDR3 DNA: TGTGCCAGCTGGACGATCGGAAACACCATATATTTT.